A single sample gave rise to the 7 T cell receptor beta chains below, sequenced in a study of OX40 agonist ivuxolimab in advanced cancers. Sequencing used immunoSEQ multiplex PCR; TCRdb keeps in-frame clones, though not all of them. The table lists under 70,000 clones, approximately 84% of them singletons. Sequencing used CD4+ or CD8+ T cells sorted from blood, obtained in a trial of the OX40 agonist ivuxolimab. The receptors shown here come from an adult with an advanced solid tumor such as melanoma, head and neck, liver or kidney cancer.

This rearrangement joins TRBV2 to TRBJ1-6, with D perhaps matching TRBD1 (6 bases). The V gene lost 6 bases and the J gene lost 7 bases, with 16 bases spanning the gap. Germline loops: CDR1 SNHLY, CDR2 FYNNEI. CDR3 size: 15 residues. As DNA, the CDR3 is TGTGCCAGCAGGGGAATCGGGCAGGGGAATTCACCCCTCCACTTT. Encoded protein: CASRGIGQGNSPLHF.

The chain links TRBV11-3 to TRBJ1-1, with TRBD1 as a possible D gene (5 bases). Trimming stripped 5 bases from V and 3 bases from J, with 16 bases between. Germline V gene sequence: CDR1 SGHNT, CDR2 YENEEA. The CDR3 loop spans 15 amino acids. The CDR3 sequence: CASSVDPAGDTEAFF. As DNA, the CDR3 is TGTGCCAGCAGCGTGGACCCCGCGGGGGACACTGAAGCTTTCTTT.

As DNA, the CDR3 is TGCGCCAGCAGCCAACCCGGGTCGGAAGAGACCCAGTACTTC. As protein: CASSQPGSEETQYF. The chain uses TRBV5-1 and TRBJ2-5; D ambiguous. Germline lookup yields CDR1 SGHRS and CDR2 YFSETQ. CDR3 length: 14 residues. V was cut by 4 bases and J by 3 bases, with 13 bases left in between.

The chain recombines TRBV11-2 with TRBJ1-3, with D unclear. The CDR3 loop spans 15 amino acids. With 1 base removed from V and 1 base from J, the gap between germline ends came to 8 bases. Germline V gives CDR1 SGHAT, CDR2 FQNNGV. The CDR3 nucleotides read TGTGCCAGCAGCTTAGGAGCGATTTCTGGAAACACCATATATTTT. Translation: CASSLGAISGNTIYF.

The chain combines TRBV6-1 with TRBJ1-1; unclear D gene. The V gene lost 5 bases and the J gene lost 3 bases, with 10 bases spanning the gap. Germline V gives CDR1 MNHNS, CDR2 SASEGT. The CDR3 extends over 13 amino acids. The CDR3 region has the DNA TGTGCCAGCAGTTTGGTGGCGGACACTGAAGCTTTCTTT. Protein: CASSLVADTEAFF.

The rearrangement links TRBV6-1 to TRBJ2-2; 13 bases agree with TRBD2. Per germline, CDR1 MNHNS and CDR2 SASEGT. Germline trimming cut 2 bases from V and 3 bases from J; bases unmatched to any gene: 3. The CDR3 loop spans 17 amino acids. CDR3 sequence reads: CASSEPGLAGDTGELFF. In DNA, the CDR3 is TGTGCCAGCAGTGAACCCGGACTAGCGGGGGACACCGGGGAGCTGTTTTTT.

V usage is TRBV6-5 and J usage is TRBJ1-4; D unclear. The CDR3 has 16 residues. In germline, CDR1 is MNHEY, CDR2 SVGAGI. Trimming left V 4 bases short and J 8 bases short, with 20 bases between. CDR3 sequence reads: CASSSGQTGPGEKLFF. The CDR3, as DNA: TGTGCCAGCAGTTCAGGCCAAACCGGGCCGGGGGAAAAACTGTTTTTT.